These 18 T cell receptor beta chains were all obtained from the same sample, sequenced in a study of OX40 agonist ivuxolimab in advanced cancers. Here immunoSEQ multiplex PCR was the method, and the copy in TCRdb shows in-frame clones only, minus some. The sample records roughly 48,000 clones, roughly 88% being singletons. The starting material was CD4+ or CD8+ T cells sorted from blood, obtained in a trial of the OX40 agonist ivuxolimab. The source of these receptors is an adult with an advanced solid tumor such as melanoma, head and neck, liver or kidney cancer.

This clone has only a few counts. This chain connects TRBV7-9 to TRBJ1-4; D gene unclear. CDR3 length: 15 amino acids. The germline V gene encodes CDR1 SEHNR and CDR2 FQNEAQ (reference sequence). Trimming shortened V by 1 base and J by 0 bases, and 6 bases separated the two germline ends. The CDR3 DNA reads as TGTGCCAGCAGCTTAGGGAACCCAACTAATGAAAAACTGTTTTTT. This translates into CASSLGNPTNEKLFF.

The CDR3 here is CASSIGTGSTDTQYF. As DNA, the CDR3 is TGTGCCAGCAGCATAGGGACAGGGAGCACAGATACGCAGTATTTT. The V and J genes are TRBV5-8 and TRBJ2-3; 9 bases are a match to TRBD1. V shed 4 bases, J shed 0 bases, and the junction held 3 bases outside the gene matches. Germline lookup yields CDR1 SGHTS and CDR2 YDEGEE. The CDR3 is 15 residues long.

The chain employs TRBV6-5 and TRBJ1-5; unclear D gene. CDR1 and CDR2 (germline): MNHEY, SVGAGI. The CDR3 contains 14 residues. V lost 0 bases, J lost 7 bases, and 10 bases lay in between. In nucleotides, the CDR3 is TGTGCCAGCAGTTACTCACGCGGGGTCCAGCCCCAGCATTTT. This gives the protein CASSYSRGVQPQHF.

V gene TRBV7-9 combines with J gene TRBJ2-7; 9 bases agree with TRBD2. CDR3 length: 16 amino acids. Trimming cost V 1 base and J 5 bases; bases outside gene matches: 9. CDR1 is SEHNR, CDR2 FQNEAQ, per germline (reference sequence). The CDR3 nucleotides read TGTGCCAGCAGCTTAGGCTCTAGCGGGGTAGTAGACGAGCAGTACTTC. As protein: CASSLGSSGVVDEQYF.

This chain links TRBV6-5 with TRBJ2-1, with TRBD1 matching 10 bases. Germline V gene sequence: CDR1 MNHEY, CDR2 SVGAGI. V trimming: 5 bases; J trimming: 4 bases; junction bases outside the gene matches: 2. CDR3 length equals 14 residues. The DNA for the CDR3 is TGTGCCAGCAGTCGACAGGGGGCGTACAATGAGCAGTTCTTC. It translates to CASSRQGAYNEQFF.

The gene calls are TRBV7-9 and TRBJ2-1, with 9 bases lining up with TRBD2. With 5 bases clipped from V and 5 bases from J, the junction kept 7 bases outside the gene matches. The CDR3 spans 15 residues. Germline CDR1 and CDR2: SEHNR and FQNEAQ (reference sequence). The CDR3, as DNA: TGTGCCAGCAGCCGGGTCGTAGCGGGGGACAATGAGCAGTTCTTC. Translating it yields CASSRVVAGDNEQFF.

This clone has a single count. The chain carries TRBV6-5 and TRBJ2-2, with D unclear. Germline CDR1 is MNHEY and CDR2 is SVGAGI. Trimming removed 6 bases from V and 1 base from J, with 6 bases in between. This CDR3 contains 13 residues. This CDR3 reads CASRQRNTGELFF. The DNA for the CDR3 is TGTGCCAGCAGGCAGCGGAACACCGGGGAGCTGTTTTTT.

The chain is built from TRBV19 and TRBJ2-3, with 7 bases matching TRBD1. Germline V CDR1 and CDR2: LNHDA, SQIVND (reference sequence). Trimming at V came to 8 bases and at J to 4 bases, leaving 9 bases not matched to a gene. The CDR3 is 14 amino acids. The CDR3 loop reads CASSDRDVADTQYF. The CDR3 region has the DNA TGTGCCAGTTCCGACAGGGACGTCGCAGATACGCAGTATTTT.

The chain has TRBV6-4 and TRBJ1-2; D is undetermined. V was clipped by 7 bases and J by 2 bases, with 20 bases between them. The germline gives CDR1 MRHNA, CDR2 SNTAGT. CDR3 length: 16 residues. The CDR3 region is CASKPSHFQTNYGYTF. CDR3 DNA sequence: TGTGCCAGCAAACCCTCGCACTTCCAGACAAACTATGGCTACACCTTC.

Only a few counts were recorded for this clone. V and J are TRBV7-9 and TRBJ2-1, with D perhaps assigned TRBD1 or TRBD2 (6 bases each). V lost 8 bases and J 4 bases, leaving 15 bases between the germline ends. This CDR3 spans 14 amino acids. Germline V gives CDR1 SEHNR, CDR2 FQNEAQ (reference sequence). The CDR3 DNA follows: TGTGCCAGCGGGACGGGGGCCCCATACAATGAGCAGTTCTTC. Its protein product is CASGTGAPYNEQFF. Full variable domain (missing parts from reference TRBV7-9 and TRBJ2-1): DTGVSQNPRHKITKRGQNVTFRCDPISEHNRLYWYRQTLGQGPEFLTYFQNEAQLEKSRLLSDRFSAERPKGSFSTLEIQRTEQGDSAMYLCASGTGAPYNEQFFGPGTRLTVL.

This clone was recorded only once. The chain combines TRBV19 with TRBJ1-1, with D possibly matching TRBD1 (5 bases). Germline CDR1 LNHDA, CDR2 SQIVND (reference sequence). The CDR3 runs to 14 residues. The V end lost 1 base, the J end lost 7 bases, and 13 bases lay between the germline ends. In DNA form, the CDR3 reads TGTGCCAGTAGTATAGGGGGGACTTACGATGAAGCTTTCTTT. Translating it yields CASSIGGTYDEAFF.

The chain recombines TRBV5-1 with TRBJ2-5, with D possibly being TRBD1 (6 bases). Near its end, the DNA agrees better with TRBJ2-7, so the J call may be wrong. Germline lookup yields CDR1 SGHRS and CDR2 YFSETQ. This CDR3 comprises 14 residues. CDR3 in amino acids: CASKAGVMSYEQYF. The CDR3 DNA reads TGCGCCAGCAAGGCAGGGGTTATGAGCTACGAGCAGTACTTC.

This chain joins TRBV7-2 and TRBJ2-7; 7 bases fit TRBD2. Germline trimming cut 1 base from V and 5 bases from J; bases unmatched to any gene: 11. The CDR3 has 16 amino acids. Germline V gives CDR1 SGHTA, CDR2 FQGNSA. The CDR3 DNA sequence: TGTGCCAGCAGCTTAGGGAGCGGGGCTGGGTCGGACGAGCAGTACTTC. This translates into CASSLGSGAGSDEQYF. Combining the CDR3 with reference TRBV7-2 and TRBJ2-7 gives the whole variable domain GAGVSQSPSNKVTEKGKDVELRCDPISGHTALYWYRQSLGQGLEFLIYFQGNSAPDKSGLPSDRFSAERTGGSVSTLTIQRTQQEDSAVYLCASSLGSGAGSDEQYFGPGTRLTVT.

The rearrangement joins TRBV5-5 to TRBJ2-2; the D gene is possibly TRBD1 (5 bases). CDR1 is SGHKS and CDR2 is YYEKEE in the germline V gene (reference sequence). Trimming cost V 4 bases and J 1 base, with 26 bases left between them. This CDR3 has 20 residues. The CDR3, as DNA: TGTGCCAGCAGCCCCAGACAGAGACTTAGGGCGTCGGGGAACACCGGGGAGCTGTTTTTT. Translating it yields CASSPRQRLRASGNTGELFF.

V and J are TRBV7-8 and TRBJ2-7; possibly TRBD1 for D (6 bases). Trimming stripped 8 bases from V and 3 bases from J, with 14 bases between. CDR3 length: 13 amino acids. Germline loops: CDR1 SGHVS, CDR2 FQNEAQ. Here the CDR3 DNA reads TGTGCCAGCTCCCCTGGGGGCGGCTACGAGCAGTACTTC. This sequence encodes CASSPGGGYEQYF.

The table lists this clone with a few counts. J is TRBJ2-2 and V is TRBV12-5; D perhaps matches TRBD1 (6 bases). The V gene's germline CDR1 is LGHNT and CDR2 FRNRAP. The CDR3 sequence is 16 residues long. The V end was cut by 0 bases, the J end by 0 bases, with 8 bases between. The CDR3 DNA reads TGTGCTAGTGGTTTGGTAGAGGGGGCGAACACCGGGGAGCTGTTTTTT. Translated, it gives CASGLVEGANTGELFF.

This clone showed up just a few times. The chain links TRBV7-2 to TRBJ2-7, with a tentative D call TRBD2 (6 bases). Germline lookup yields CDR1 SGHTA and CDR2 FQGNSA. This CDR3 has 15 amino acids. V lost 3 bases to trimming and J lost 5 bases, with 17 bases between them. For the CDR3, the DNA is TGTGCCAGCAGCTTCCTTCCGGGACTCAACGACGAGCAGTACTTC. Residues: CASSFLPGLNDEQYF.

V usage is TRBV29-1 and J usage is TRBJ1-5; 11 bases line up with TRBD1. The J segment lost 6 bases and the V segment lost 6 bases, leaving 1 base of the junction unmatched. Germline values: CDR1 SQVTM, CDR2 ANQGSEA. There are 12 residues in the CDR3. Written as DNA, the CDR3 is TGCAGCGTAGGGACAGGGGGTCAGCCCCAGCATTTT. Encoded protein: CSVGTGGQPQHF.